The 21 T cell receptor beta chains listed next were all sequenced from one sample in a study of blood T cells in healthy people across ages. A second roughly 7 to 11 cycle PCR used barcoded and J-beta primers. TCRdb recomputed calls from the 5' RACE reads with MiXCR, one row per CDR3 protein. This sample has roughly 1,800,000 distinct CDR3 sequences, with just under 50% found just once. Input material: blood. The receptors were sampled from a woman aged 35 to 49 in good health.

CDR3 DNA sequence: TGTGCCAGGAGGGGGTCGGGTTATATAGATACGCAGTATTTT. It specifies CARRGSGYIDTQYF. The J gene is TRBJ2-3, the V gene TRBV2, with D possibly matching TRBD1 (6 bases). The V gene's germline CDR1 is SNHLY and CDR2 FYNNEI. The V and J ends lost 9 bases and 5 bases respectively, with 18 bases between them. The CDR3 extends over 14 amino acids.

J is TRBJ1-2 and V is TRBV27, with 9 bases identical to TRBD1. CDR1 and CDR2 (germline): MNHEY, SMNVEV (reference sequence). Trimming removed 0 bases from V and 1 base from J; junction bases left unmatched: 9. The CDR3 covers 18 residues. CDR3 bases: TGTGCCAGCAGTTTATCGCCGGGACAGGGAATCATTAACTATGGCTACACCTTC. Translation: CASSLSPGQGIINYGYTF.

The J gene is TRBJ2-7, the V gene TRBV9, with D possibly matching TRBD1 (5 bases). From germline, CDR1 is SGDLS and CDR2 YYNGEE. The CDR3 has 14 amino acids. The ends were cut back, 7 bases at V and 7 bases at J, with 21 bases in the middle. Here the CDR3 DNA reads TGTGCCAGCGCGTCCCGCTTATCGGACAATGAGCAGTACTTC. It encodes CASASRLSDNEQYF.

This chain joins TRBV18 and TRBJ1-1; TRBD1 matches 9 bases. The V gene's germline CDR1 is KGHSH and CDR2 LQKENI. The CDR3 is made up of 16 amino acids. V was pared by 5 bases and J by 0 bases, with 7 bases of the junction left unmatched. The CDR3 DNA sequence: TGTGCCAGCTCAACAGGACAGGGGCCACTGAACACTGAAGCTTTCTTT. Its translation is CASSTGQGPLNTEAFF.

CDR3 coding DNA: TGTGCCACCAGTGATTCAAGCGGGGCAGTTGCCTACAATGAGCAGTTCTTC. Its protein product is CATSDSSGAVAYNEQFF. The chain combines TRBV24-1 with TRBJ2-1, with 7 bases identical to TRBD2. From germline, CDR1 is KGHDR and CDR2 SFDVKD. The V gene end was trimmed by 2 bases and the J gene end by 2 bases; junction bases not matched to a gene: 8. The CDR3 has 17 amino acids.

The V call is TRBV20-1, the J call TRBJ2-3; D is unresolved. This CDR3 is built from 13 residues. Germline CDR1 is DFQATT and CDR2 is SNEGSKA (reference sequence). V dropped 3 bases and J dropped 8 bases, with 15 bases sitting between them. The CDR3, as DNA: TGCAGTGCTAGTAACAGTGGTGCGCGTACGCAGTATTTT. Translating it yields CSASNSGARTQYF.

This clonotype was recorded only once. The rearrangement links TRBV7-2 to TRBJ2-7; 7 positions agree with TRBD2. The CDR3 sequence is 15 residues long. Germline V gene data show CDR1 as SGHTA and CDR2 as FQGNSA. V gave up 1 base and J gave up 1 base; unmatched junction bases: 4. The CDR3 nucleotides are TGTGCCAGCAGCTTAGAAGGGACTACTTCCTACGAGCAGTACTTC. Its translation is CASSLEGTTSYEQYF.

The rearrangement joins TRBV9 to TRBJ1-1; TRBD1 might be the D (5 bases). Trimming removed 7 bases at V and 0 bases at J, with 16 bases between. This CDR3 comprises 15 residues. CDR1 and CDR2 from the germline V gene are SGDLS and YYNGEE. The CDR3 coding sequence is TGTGCCAGCGGATCAAATCAAGGGGTGAACACTGAAGCTTTCTTT. As protein: CASGSNQGVNTEAFF.

V gene TRBV12-3 or TRBV12-4 combines with J gene TRBJ1-4; TRBD1 is a possible D gene (5 bases). The CDR3 spans 14 residues. V lost 7 bases and J lost 7, with 16 bases in between. CDR3 residues: CASTVSPGGEKLFF. The CDR3 DNA sequence: TGTGCCAGCACCGTCTCCCCGGGGGGTGAAAAACTGTTTTTT.

The chain carries TRBV2 and TRBJ1-1; 9 bases align to TRBD1. In germline, CDR1 is SNHLY, CDR2 FYNNEI. J was trimmed by 4 bases and V by 3 bases; bases with no gene match: 6. The CDR3 has 15 amino acids. The CDR3 protein is CASSDDRGKGTEAFF. The CDR3 nucleotides read TGTGCCAGCAGTGATGACAGGGGGAAGGGCACTGAAGCTTTCTTT. The full variable domain, in which reference TRBV2 and TRBJ1-1 provide the parts outside the CDR3, is EPEVTQTPSHQVTQMGQEVILRCVPISNHLYFYWYRQILGQKVEFLVSFYNNEISEKSEIFDDQFSVERPDGSNFTLKIRSTKLEDSAMYFCASSDDRGKGTEAFFGQGTRLTVV.

The J gene is TRBJ1-5, the V gene TRBV7-6; D gene ambiguous. CDR3 size: 17 residues. Trimming removed 0 bases from V and 0 bases from J, with 12 bases in between. Germline CDR1 SGHVS, CDR2 FNYEAQ. The CDR3 region is CASSLAAGSDSNQPQHF. CDR3 DNA sequence: TGTGCCAGCAGCTTAGCGGCCGGGTCGGATAGCAATCAGCCCCAGCATTTT.

This clonotype was detected once. The J gene is TRBJ2-7, the V gene TRBV7-9, with 9 nucleotides matching TRBD1. This CDR3 is 17 amino acids long. Germline CDR1 reads SEHNR; CDR2 reads FQNEAQ (reference sequence). The V and J ends lost 4 bases and 4 bases, in that order; junction bases with no gene match: 14. This chain's CDR3 is CASSSFSGRQGGYEQYF. The CDR3 nucleotides read TGTGCCAGCAGCTCATTTTCGGGGAGACAGGGGGGGTACGAGCAGTACTTC.

The sample holds a few counts of this clonotype. This chain connects TRBV25-1 to TRBJ1-2, with TRBD1 identical over 9 bases. In germline, CDR1 is MGHDK, CDR2 SYGVNS. V dropped 4 bases and J dropped 4; count of bases not matched to a gene: 19. The CDR3 is 19 residues long. The CDR3 DNA sequence: TGTGCCAGCAGTGGGGTCGCGGGACAGGGCCTCCCCGTCCTCTATGGCTACACCTTC. Amino acid sequence: CASSGVAGQGLPVLYGYTF.

CDR3 region: CSARPDTQYF. The CDR3 DNA follows: TGCAGTGCTCGCCCAGATACGCAGTATTTT. The chain recombines TRBV20-1 with TRBJ2-3; unclear D gene. Trimming removed 5 bases at V and 4 bases at J, with 4 bases between. Per germline, CDR1 DFQATT and CDR2 SNEGSKA (reference sequence). The CDR3 runs to 10 residues.

The chain is built from TRBV7-9 and TRBJ2-3, with 7 bases identical to TRBD1. The length of the CDR3 is 16 residues. CDR1 is SEHNR, CDR2 FQNEAQ, per germline (reference sequence). The ends lost 5 bases at V and 0 bases at J; junction bases unmatched: 8. The CDR3 reads CASSEQGPTSTDTQYF. The CDR3, as DNA: TGTGCCAGCAGCGAACAGGGGCCCACTAGCACAGATACGCAGTATTTT.

This clonotype was seen a few times. The gene calls are TRBV4-3 and TRBJ2-7, with D perhaps matching TRBD2 (5 bases). This CDR3 has 14 residues. CDR1 LGHNA and CDR2 YSLEER come from the germline V gene. The V end was cut by 0 bases, the J end by 4 bases, with 10 bases between. The CDR3 loop reads CASSQDSDFYEQYF. CDR3 in DNA: TGCGCCAGCAGCCAAGATTCGGACTTTTACGAGCAGTACTTC.

The genes are TRBV12-3 or TRBV12-4 and TRBJ2-5, with TRBD2 identical over 7 bases. V trimming: 5 bases; J trimming: 2 bases; junction bases outside the gene matches: 5. This CDR3 spans 14 amino acids. CDR3 coding DNA: TGTGCCAGCAGTAACCCAGCGGGGCAAGAGACCCAGTACTTC. This sequence encodes CASSNPAGQETQYF.

This clonotype appeared a few times. The chain joins TRBV20-1 to TRBJ2-4, with 7 bases identical to TRBD1. Trimming cost V 5 bases and J 1 base; bases outside gene matches: 5. Germline V gene lookup returns CDR1 DFQATT and CDR2 SNEGSKA (reference sequence). The CDR3 consists of 14 residues. Here the CDR3 reads CSAHDRVAKNIQYF. CDR3 nucleotide sequence: TGCAGTGCTCATGACAGGGTGGCCAAAAACATTCAGTACTTC.

The V gene is TRBV12-3 or TRBV12-4, the J gene TRBJ2-7; possibly TRBD2 for D (5 bases). CDR3 length: 17 amino acids. Between the trimmed V and J ends, which lost 6 bases and 1 base, there was a span of 22 bases. The CDR3 DNA sequence: TGTGCCAGCAGCCTTACACTTTCGGACTCGGGGTCCTACGAGCAGTACTTC. It yields the protein CASSLTLSDSGSYEQYF.

This clonotype was seen more than once but under ten times. The V gene is TRBV6-1, the J gene TRBJ2-7; possibly TRBD2 for D (7 bases). The germline V and J ends were trimmed by 3 bases and 3 bases, with 18 bases remaining between them. The CDR3 extends over 16 amino acids. Germline lookup yields CDR1 MNHNS and CDR2 SASEGT. The CDR3 region has the DNA TGTGCCAGCAGTGATCAGGGGAGGGTCCTGAACTACGAGCAGTACTTC. Protein sequence: CASSDQGRVLNYEQYF.

This clonotype turned up a few times. The rearrangement links TRBV12-3 or TRBV12-4 to TRBJ1-5, with D perhaps TRBD1 (6 bases). V gave up 3 bases and J gave up 4 bases, with 10 bases separating them. The CDR3 is 14 residues long. The chain's CDR3 is CASSLETGNQPQHF. CDR3 nucleotides: TGTGCCAGCAGTTTGGAGACAGGTAATCAGCCCCAGCATTTT.